This section outlines one TCR beta chain sequence together with its context. The data were obtained in a study of blood T cell repertoires in COVID-19. In the authors' workflow: From reference gene primer amplification, estimates of nucleated cell counts were derived. TCRdb's table, derived via immunoSEQ multiplex PCR, lists solely in-frame clones and lacks some. V and J calls and clone size come straight from that table; D and trimming were deduced from the DNA. The table records more than 110,000 clones, around four fifths of them present only once. The study drew participants aged about 18 to 89 years from 20 to 30 US areas. Cohorts were determined from participant-reported clinical history. What the recovered Cohort 3 donors had was two negative PCRs, clearance, or symptom resolution. This CDR3 spans 16 amino acids. J lost 4 bases, V lost 5 bases, and 11 bases had no gene match. Germline lookup yields CDR1 SGHNT and CDR2 YYREEE (reference sequence).

The clonotype originates from a woman in her fifties or sixties who had recovered from COVID-19. V gene TRBV5-4 combines with J gene TRBJ2-5, with 10 bases lining up with TRBD2. The sequenced sample consisted of PBMCs or T cells enriched from blood (not recorded which). The CDR3 DNA sequence: TGTGCCAGCAGTGCCACAGCGGGGGGGCCGGGAGAGACCCAGTACTTC. Translated, it gives CASSATAGGPGETQYF.